Following are 19 T cell receptor beta chains from one sample sequenced in a study of blood T cell repertoires in COVID-19. Produced via immunoSEQ multiplex PCR; TCRdb's table is partial and in-frame only. The sample lists 100,000 to 150,000 clones, about 89% occurring once. Input material: peripheral blood. These receptors originate from a man aged 60 to 69 with COVID-19, enrolled during active disease.

This clone was seen only once. CDR3 region: CAISDPGTALFNEQYF. CDR3 sequence (DNA): TGTGCCATCAGTGATCCCGGGACAGCCCTGTTTAACGAGCAGTACTTC. The gene calls are TRBV10-3 and TRBJ2-7, with 7 bases lining up with TRBD1. The V gene's germline CDR1 is ENHRY and CDR2 SYGVKD. The CDR3 totals 16 residues. V trimming: 3 bases; J trimming: 5 bases; junction bases outside the gene matches: 13.

V usage is TRBV11-2 and J usage is TRBJ1-3; D is ambiguous. The CDR3 consists of 13 residues. Germline lookup yields CDR1 SGHAT and CDR2 FQNNGV. Trimming removed 1 base at V and 4 bases at J, with 5 bases between. The CDR3 DNA reads TGTGCCAGCAGCTTAGTTGCGGGAAACACCATATATTTT. Translated, it gives CASSLVAGNTIYF.

This clone turned up a few times. V is TRBV27 and J is TRBJ2-7, with 10 positions matching TRBD1. CDR1 is MNHEY and CDR2 is SMNVEV in the germline V gene (reference sequence). The CDR3 spans 15 residues. V shed 0 bases and J 4 bases; nucleotides not matched to a gene: 3. CDR3 in DNA: TGTGCCAGCAGTTTATCGACAGGGGGCGGGTACGAGCAGTACTTC. It codes for CASSLSTGGGYEQYF.

This chain joins TRBV2 and TRBJ1-4; maybe TRBD1 (5 bases). V lost 6 bases to trimming and J lost 7 bases, with 15 bases between them. Looked up from germline, CDR1 is SNHLY and CDR2 is FYNNEI. This CDR3 has 14 amino acids. The CDR3 bases are TGTGCCAGCAGCCCCGGGGGGTTTGGTGAAAAACTGTTTTTT. It specifies CASSPGGFGEKLFF. The full variable domain, completed using reference TRBV2 and TRBJ1-4, is EPEVTQTPSHQVTQMGQEVILRCVPISNHLYFYWYRQILGQKVEFLVSFYNNEISEKSEIFDDQFSVERPDGSNFTLKIRSTKLEDSAMYFCASSPGGFGEKLFFGSGTQLSVL.

This clone was seen a few times. The CDR3 region is CASRAAQGSYYEQYF. The CDR3 DNA reads TGTGCCAGCAGGGCCGCACAGGGGTCGTACTACGAGCAGTACTTC. The chain has TRBV2 and TRBJ2-7; 7 bases fit TRBD1. Per the germline V gene, CDR1 is SNHLY and CDR2 is FYNNEI. Trimming took 6 bases from V and 3 from J; bases not matched to a gene: 11. The CDR3 is 15 amino acids.

The rearrangement uses TRBV5-8 and TRBJ2-5, with 7 bases aligning to TRBD1. V lost 2 bases to trimming and J lost 5 bases; unmatched junction nucleotides: 6. CDR3 length: 14 residues. The germline gives CDR1 SGHTS, CDR2 YDEGEE. The CDR3 nucleotides read TGTGCCAGCAGCTTCTCGACAGGGTTCGAGACCCAGTACTTC. Amino acids: CASSFSTGFETQYF.

The DNA for the CDR3 is TGTGCCAGCAGCTTCTCCGGGACTACCAACTCCTACGAGCAGTACTTC. Its translation is CASSFSGTTNSYEQYF. The chain links TRBV6-2 or TRBV6-3 to TRBJ2-7; 7 nucleotides line up with TRBD2. This CDR3 is built from 16 residues. Germline CDR1 MNHEY, CDR2 SVGEGT. With 6 bases clipped from V and 0 bases from J, the junction kept 11 bases outside the gene matches.

The chain couples TRBV5-1 to TRBJ2-3; D call uncertain. The ends were cut back, 1 base at V and 4 bases at J, with 13 bases in the middle. Germline CDR1 SGHRS, CDR2 YFSETQ. The CDR3 has 15 amino acids. The CDR3 DNA reads TGCGCCAGCAGCTTGATAGTCGTTGGAGCAGATACGCAGTATTTT. This gives the protein CASSLIVVGADTQYF.

This chain joins TRBV6-6 and TRBJ2-7; TRBD2 matches at 16 bases. Germline assignment: CDR1 MNHNY and CDR2 SVGAGI (reference sequence). This CDR3 region has 19 residues. The junction had 12 bases not matched to a gene; V was cut back by 5 bases and J by 2 bases. The CDR3 sequence: CASSPLGLAGGPPTYEQYF. CDR3 DNA: TGTGCCAGCAGTCCCTTGGGACTAGCGGGGGGGCCTCCTACCTACGAGCAGTACTTC.

J is TRBJ1-2 and V is TRBV6-5, with 12 positions matching TRBD1. The germline V gene has CDR1 MNHEY and CDR2 SVGAGI. V lost 6 bases and J lost 7; bases outside the gene matches: 6. This CDR3 contains 14 residues. The CDR3 reads CASSRDRGQGGYTF. The CDR3 bases are TGTGCCAGCAGCCGGGACAGGGGGCAAGGTGGCTACACCTTC.

This clone was observed a handful of times. The CDR3 here is CASSFDTSGNTIYF. The CDR3 nucleotides are TGTGCCAGCAGCTTTGACACCTCTGGAAACACCATATATTTT. J is TRBJ1-3 and V is TRBV5-5; D unclear. In germline, CDR1 is SGHKS, CDR2 YYEKEE (reference sequence). The CDR3 contains 14 residues. Deletions cut 2 bases from V and 0 bases from J, with 6 bases between.

The chain carries TRBV5-6 and TRBJ1-1; D perhaps matches TRBD1 (5 bases). The CDR3 spans 14 residues. Trimming pared 0 bases from V and 3 bases from J, leaving 9 bases between. Germline CDR1 and CDR2: SGHDT and YYEEEE. CDR3: CASSLVGGYTEAFF. The CDR3 bases are TGTGCCAGCAGCTTGGTGGGGGGTTACACTGAAGCTTTCTTT.

The chain links TRBV27 to TRBJ1-5; no reliable D call. Germline lookup yields CDR1 MNHEY and CDR2 SMNVEV (reference sequence). The V and J ends lost 4 bases and 0 bases respectively, with 16 bases between them. The CDR3 loop spans 17 amino acids. The CDR3 sequence is CASSSPFREISNQPQHF. The CDR3 region has the DNA TGTGCCAGCAGTTCCCCCTTCCGGGAGATTAGCAATCAGCCCCAGCATTTT.

This sequence joins TRBV7-3 and TRBJ2-1; 11 bases align to TRBD2. Trimming at V came to 1 base and at J to 8 bases, leaving 4 bases not matched to a gene. CDR3 length: 15 amino acids. Per the germline V gene, CDR1 is SGHTA and CDR2 is FQGTGA. CDR3 loop: CASSLILAGVDEQFF. In nucleotides, the CDR3 is TGTGCCAGCAGCTTAATACTAGCGGGGGTCGATGAGCAGTTCTTC.

The chain recombines TRBV28 with TRBJ1-2; possible D gene TRBD1, 6 bases. Trimming took 7 bases from V and 1 from J, leaving 16 bases between them. Per the germline V gene, CDR1 is MDHEN and CDR2 is SYDVKM. CDR3 length equals 15 residues. CDR3 sequence reads: CASKEGGGGNYGYTF. The CDR3 DNA reads as TGTGCCAGCAAGGAGGGGGGAGGGGGTAACTATGGCTACACCTTC.

The chain is built from TRBV7-9 and TRBJ1-3; D is ambiguous. The germline V gene has CDR1 SEHNR and CDR2 FQNEAQ (reference sequence). The CDR3 length is 14 residues. V lost 3 bases to trimming and J lost 6 bases, with 12 bases between them. The CDR3 DNA follows: TGTGCCAGCAGCTTTCAGGAATTGGAAAACACCATATATTTT. Its translation is CASSFQELENTIYF.

This chain connects TRBV9 to TRBJ2-3, with D tentatively TRBD2 (6 bases). V lost 4 bases to trimming and J lost 0 bases, with 18 bases between them. Germline CDR1 and CDR2: SGDLS and YYNGEE. This CDR3 has 17 residues. The CDR3 protein is CASSLGRGSTSTDTQYF. The CDR3 DNA reads TGTGCCAGCAGCTTAGGGCGGGGCTCAACAAGCACAGATACGCAGTATTTT. Complete variable domain (other parts from reference TRBV9 and TRBJ2-3): DSGVTQTPKHLITATGQRVTLRCSPRSGDLSVYWYQQSLDQGLQFLIQYYNGEERAKGNILERFSAQQFPDLHSELNLSSLELGDSALYFCASSLGRGSTSTDTQYFGPGTRLTVL.

With respect to this clone: In the same sample, other DNA sequences code for this CDR3. V and J are TRBV18 and TRBJ1-2; 10 bases line up with TRBD1. J gave up 4 bases and V 3 bases, and 2 bases lay outside the gene matches. Germline V CDR1 and CDR2: KGHSH, LQKENI. The length of the CDR3 is 14 residues. This chain's CDR3 is CASSPGQGSYGYTF. As DNA, the CDR3 is TGTGCCAGCTCACCGGGACAGGGGAGCTATGGCTACACCTTC. The full variable domain, rest sourced from reference TRBV18 and TRBJ1-2, is NAGVMQNPRHLVRRRGQEARLRCSPMKGHSHVYWYRQLPEEGLKFMVYLQKENIIDESGMPKERFSAEFPKEGPSILRIQQVVRGDSAAYFCASSPGQGSYGYTFGSGTRLTVV.

This clone was counted a single time. This chain uses TRBV30 with TRBJ2-7, with D possibly TRBD1 on 6 matching bases. Germline V lookup: CDR1 GTSNPN, CDR2 SVGIG (reference sequence). This CDR3 contains 12 residues. Trimming took 5 bases from V and 2 from J, leaving 10 bases between them. DNA for the CDR3: TGTGCCTGGGATAGGGGGACCTACGAGCAGTACTTC. This encodes CAWDRGTYEQYF.